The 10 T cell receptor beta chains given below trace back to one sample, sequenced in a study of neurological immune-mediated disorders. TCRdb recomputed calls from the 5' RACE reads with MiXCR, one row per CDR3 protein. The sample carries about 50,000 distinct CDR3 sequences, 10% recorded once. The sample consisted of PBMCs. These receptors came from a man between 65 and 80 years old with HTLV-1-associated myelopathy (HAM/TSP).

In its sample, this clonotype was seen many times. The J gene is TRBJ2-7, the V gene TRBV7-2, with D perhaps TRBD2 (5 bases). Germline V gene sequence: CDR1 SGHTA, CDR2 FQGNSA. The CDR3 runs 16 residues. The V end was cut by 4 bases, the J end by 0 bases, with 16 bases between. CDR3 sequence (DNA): TGTGCCAGCAGCTCCGGGTGGTTGGGGAGCTCCTACGAGCAGTACTTC. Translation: CASSSGWLGSSYEQYF.

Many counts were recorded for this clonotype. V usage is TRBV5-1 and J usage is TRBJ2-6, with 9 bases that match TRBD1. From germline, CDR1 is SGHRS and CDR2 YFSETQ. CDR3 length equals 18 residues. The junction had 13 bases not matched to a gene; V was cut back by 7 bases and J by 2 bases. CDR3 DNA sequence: TGCGCCAGCGCCCTAAATCCAACAGGGGGCACTGGGGCCAACGTCCTGACTTTC. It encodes CASALNPTGGTGANVLTF.

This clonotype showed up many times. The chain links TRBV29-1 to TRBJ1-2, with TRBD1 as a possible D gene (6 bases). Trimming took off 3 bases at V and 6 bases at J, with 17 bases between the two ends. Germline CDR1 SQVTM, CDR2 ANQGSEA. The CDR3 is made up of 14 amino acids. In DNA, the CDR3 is TGCAGCGTTGACCGATACAGGGAAGGGGATGGCTACACCTTC. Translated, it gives CSVDRYREGDGYTF. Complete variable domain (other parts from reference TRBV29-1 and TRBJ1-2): SAVISQKPSRDICQRGTSLTIQCQVDSQVTMMFWYRQQPGQSLTLIATANQGSEATYESGFVIDKFPISRPNLTFSTLTVSNMSPEDSSIYLCSVDRYREGDGYTFGSGTRLTVV.

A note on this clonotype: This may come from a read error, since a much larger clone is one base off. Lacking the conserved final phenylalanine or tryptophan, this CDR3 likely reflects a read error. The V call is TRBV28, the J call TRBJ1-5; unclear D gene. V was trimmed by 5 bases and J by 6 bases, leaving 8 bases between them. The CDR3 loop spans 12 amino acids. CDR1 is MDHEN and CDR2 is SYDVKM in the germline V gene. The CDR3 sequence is CASSDNIQPQHY. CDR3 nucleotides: TGTGCCAGCAGTGATAATATTCAGCCCCAGCATTAT.

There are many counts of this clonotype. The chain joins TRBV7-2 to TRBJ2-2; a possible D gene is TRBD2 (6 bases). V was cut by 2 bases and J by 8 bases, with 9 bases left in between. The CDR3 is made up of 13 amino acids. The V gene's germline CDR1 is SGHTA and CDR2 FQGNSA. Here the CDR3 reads CASSLSGLGELFF. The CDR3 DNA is TGTGCCAGCAGCTTAAGCGGGTTGGGGGAGCTGTTTTTT.

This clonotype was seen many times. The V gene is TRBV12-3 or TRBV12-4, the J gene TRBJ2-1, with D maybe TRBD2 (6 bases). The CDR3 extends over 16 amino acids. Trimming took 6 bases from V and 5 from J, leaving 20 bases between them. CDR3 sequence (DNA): TGTGCCAGCAGGGGTAGCGGTGCCCCCCTCCACAATGAGCAGTTCTTC. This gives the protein CASRGSGAPLHNEQFF.

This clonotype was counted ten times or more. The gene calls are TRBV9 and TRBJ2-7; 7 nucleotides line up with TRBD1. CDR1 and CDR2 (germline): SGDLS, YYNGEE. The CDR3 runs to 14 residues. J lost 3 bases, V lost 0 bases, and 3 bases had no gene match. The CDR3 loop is CASSVGQGIYEQYF. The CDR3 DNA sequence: TGTGCCAGCAGCGTAGGACAGGGTATCTACGAGCAGTACTTC.

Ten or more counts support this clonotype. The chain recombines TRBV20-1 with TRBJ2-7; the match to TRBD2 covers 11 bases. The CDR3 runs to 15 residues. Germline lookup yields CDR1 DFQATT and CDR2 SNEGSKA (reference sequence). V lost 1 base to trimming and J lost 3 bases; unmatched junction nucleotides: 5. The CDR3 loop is CSARGITSGSYEQYF. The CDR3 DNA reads TGCAGTGCTAGAGGGATAACTAGCGGGAGCTACGAGCAGTACTTC.

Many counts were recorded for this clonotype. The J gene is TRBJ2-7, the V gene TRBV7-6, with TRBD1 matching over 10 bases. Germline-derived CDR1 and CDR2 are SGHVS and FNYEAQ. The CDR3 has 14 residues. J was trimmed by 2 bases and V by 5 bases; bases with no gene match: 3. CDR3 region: CASSDDRGPYEQYF. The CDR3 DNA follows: TGTGCCAGCAGCGACGACAGGGGGCCCTACGAGCAGTACTTC.

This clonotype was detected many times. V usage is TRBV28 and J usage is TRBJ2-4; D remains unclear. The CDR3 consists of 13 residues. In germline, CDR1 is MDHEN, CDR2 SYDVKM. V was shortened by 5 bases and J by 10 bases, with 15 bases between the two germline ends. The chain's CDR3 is CASSPRTLLIQYF. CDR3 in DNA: TGTGCCAGCAGTCCTCGGACCTTACTGATTCAGTACTTC.